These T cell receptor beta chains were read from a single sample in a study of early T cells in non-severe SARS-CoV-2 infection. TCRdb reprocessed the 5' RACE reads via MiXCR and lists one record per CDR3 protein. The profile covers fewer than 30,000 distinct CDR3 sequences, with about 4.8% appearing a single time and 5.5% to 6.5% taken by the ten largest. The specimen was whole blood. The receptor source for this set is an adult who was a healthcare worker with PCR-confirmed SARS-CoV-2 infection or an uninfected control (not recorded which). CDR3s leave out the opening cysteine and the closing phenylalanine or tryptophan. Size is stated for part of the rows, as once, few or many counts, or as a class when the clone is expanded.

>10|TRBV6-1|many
ASSERGDTQY
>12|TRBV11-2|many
ASSLEVFASREY
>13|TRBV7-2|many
ASSLGDNIIQPLH
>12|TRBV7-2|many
ASSLVGQTYEQY
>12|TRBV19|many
ASSAGSYQETQY
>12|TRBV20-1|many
SAKEGGNSYEQY
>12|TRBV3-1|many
ASSRDSVNTEAF
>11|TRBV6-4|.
ASSDTSDNEQF
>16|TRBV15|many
ATSRDRVEAGRKQPQH
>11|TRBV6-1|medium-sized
ASSVEENTEAF
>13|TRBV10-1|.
ASSEGGIAKNIQY
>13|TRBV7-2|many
ASSLDHNAGNTIY
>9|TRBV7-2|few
ASSFGEAQY
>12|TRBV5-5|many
ASSPGTDNNEQF
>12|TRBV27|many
ASSLGLRTGELF
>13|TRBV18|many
ASSLRQGGMNEQF
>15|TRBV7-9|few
ASSLGRGGLSYNEQF
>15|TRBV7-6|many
ASSLPAGTGKNSPLH
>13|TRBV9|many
ASSVGGQTNTEAF
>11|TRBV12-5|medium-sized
ASGLDAGETQY
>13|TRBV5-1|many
ASKLGGTGGHEQY
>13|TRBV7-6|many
ASSLGDRTNEKLF
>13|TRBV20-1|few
SARHSGLVGGTQY
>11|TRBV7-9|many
ASSPFTGASAF
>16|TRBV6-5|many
ASRSASGGSPSTDTQY
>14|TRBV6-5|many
ASSYSAALMNTEAF
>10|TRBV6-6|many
ASSYAAGELF
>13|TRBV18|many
ASSPPTASNNEQF
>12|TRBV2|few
ASRGTSRDNEQF
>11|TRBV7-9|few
ASSIDRGHGYT
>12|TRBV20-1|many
SAREAGGTDTQY
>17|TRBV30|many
AWSVNLGTGIGRGYGYT
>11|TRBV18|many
ASSPYSNQPQH
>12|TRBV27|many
ASSLYGTGYGYT
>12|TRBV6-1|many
ASSEVPETHPQH
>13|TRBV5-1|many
ASSPDRQRNTEAF
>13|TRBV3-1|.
ASSQGRNSGNTIY
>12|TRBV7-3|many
ASSPSGTYYGYT
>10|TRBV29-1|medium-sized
SVDRVNTEAF
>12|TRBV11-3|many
ASSLGYRGGEQF
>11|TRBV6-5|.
ASSYGSYYEQY
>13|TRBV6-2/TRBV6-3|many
ASSTTGTASYEQY
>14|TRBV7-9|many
ASSLGRAGTYYGYT